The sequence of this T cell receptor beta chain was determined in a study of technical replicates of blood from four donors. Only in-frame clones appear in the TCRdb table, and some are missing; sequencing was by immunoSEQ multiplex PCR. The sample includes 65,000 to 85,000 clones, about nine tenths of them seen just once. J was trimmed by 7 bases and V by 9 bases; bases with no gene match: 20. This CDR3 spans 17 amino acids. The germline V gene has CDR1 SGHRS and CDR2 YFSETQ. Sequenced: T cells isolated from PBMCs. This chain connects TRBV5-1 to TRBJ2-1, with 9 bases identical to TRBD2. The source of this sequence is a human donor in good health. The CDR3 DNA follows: TGCGCCAATCCGGGACTAGCCCATATCTGCGTATGGAATGAGCAGTTCTTC. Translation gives CANPGLAHICVWNEQFF. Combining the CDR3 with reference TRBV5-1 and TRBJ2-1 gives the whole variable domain KAGVTQTPRYLIKTRGQQVTLSCSPISGHRSVSWYQQTPGQGLQFLFEYFSETQRNKGNFPGRFSGRQFSNSRSEMNVSTLELGDSALYLCANPGLAHICVWNEQFFGPGTRLTVL.